This T cell receptor (beta chain) stems from a study of T cell responses to AZD1222 COVID-19 vaccine. The study, taken as a whole, reports: In all cases, repertoires were sampled only after the peak T cell response. White British people made up most donors, females outnumbered males, and clonal diversity was possibly underestimated. Reports indicate that nearly half of spike-specific TCRs are directed at unmutated variant regions.

Whether given at about 4 or about 12 weeks, second doses were pooled. Data came from immunoSEQ multiplex PCR; TCRdb stores just in-frame clones and leaves some out. The top ten clones hold more than 3% of a sample with about 150,000 clones, 92% of them seen once. Comments on this clone: Its antigen is undetermined.

Trimming took 1 base from V and 2 from J, leaving 11 bases between them. Germline V CDR1 and CDR2: MDHEN, SYDVKM. The CDR3 covers 15 residues. The V and J genes are TRBV28 and TRBJ1-2, with D tentatively TRBD1 (5 bases). The source of this sequence is an adult who received the AZD1222 COVID-19 vaccine. The sample here was peripheral blood, taken 28 days after the second AZD1222 dose. As DNA, the CDR3 is TGTGCCAGCAGTTTATCAGGGACGGGAAACTATGGCTACACCTTC. Protein sequence: CASSLSGTGNYGYTF.